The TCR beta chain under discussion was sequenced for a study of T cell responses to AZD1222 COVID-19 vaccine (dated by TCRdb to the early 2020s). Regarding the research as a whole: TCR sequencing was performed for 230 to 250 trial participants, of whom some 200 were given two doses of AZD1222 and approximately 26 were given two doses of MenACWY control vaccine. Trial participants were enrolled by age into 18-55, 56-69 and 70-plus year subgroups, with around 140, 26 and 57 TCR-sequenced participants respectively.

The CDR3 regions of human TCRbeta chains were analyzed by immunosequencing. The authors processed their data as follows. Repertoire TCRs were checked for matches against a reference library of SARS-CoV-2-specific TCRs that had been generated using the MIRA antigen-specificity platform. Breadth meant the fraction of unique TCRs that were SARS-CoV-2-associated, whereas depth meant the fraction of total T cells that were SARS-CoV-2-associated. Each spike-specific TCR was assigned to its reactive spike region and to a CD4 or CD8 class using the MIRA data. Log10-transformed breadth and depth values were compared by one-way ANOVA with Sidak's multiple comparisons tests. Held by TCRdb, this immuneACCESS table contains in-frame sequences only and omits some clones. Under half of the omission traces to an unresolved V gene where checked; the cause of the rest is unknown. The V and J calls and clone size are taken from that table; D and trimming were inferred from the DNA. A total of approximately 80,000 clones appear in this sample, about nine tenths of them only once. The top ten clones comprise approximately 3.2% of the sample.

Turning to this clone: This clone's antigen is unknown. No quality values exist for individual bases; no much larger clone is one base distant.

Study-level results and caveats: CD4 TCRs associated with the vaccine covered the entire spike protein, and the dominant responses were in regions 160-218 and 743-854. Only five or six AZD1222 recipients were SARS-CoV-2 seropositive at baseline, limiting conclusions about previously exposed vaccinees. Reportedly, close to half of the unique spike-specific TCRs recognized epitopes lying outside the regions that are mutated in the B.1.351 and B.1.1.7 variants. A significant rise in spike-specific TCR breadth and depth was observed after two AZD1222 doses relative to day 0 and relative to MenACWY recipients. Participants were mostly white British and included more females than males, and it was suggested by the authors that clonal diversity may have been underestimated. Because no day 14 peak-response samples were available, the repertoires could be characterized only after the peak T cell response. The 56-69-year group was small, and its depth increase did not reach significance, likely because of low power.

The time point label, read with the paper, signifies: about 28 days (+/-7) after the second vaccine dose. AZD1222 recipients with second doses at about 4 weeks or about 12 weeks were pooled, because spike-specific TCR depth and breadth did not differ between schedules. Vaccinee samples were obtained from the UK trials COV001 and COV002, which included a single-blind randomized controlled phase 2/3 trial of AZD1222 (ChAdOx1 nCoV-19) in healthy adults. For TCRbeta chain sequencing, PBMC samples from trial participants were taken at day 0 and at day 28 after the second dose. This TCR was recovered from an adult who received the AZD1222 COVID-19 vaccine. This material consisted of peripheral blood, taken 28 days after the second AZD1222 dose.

The nucleotide sequence reads TGTGCCAGCAGCCCACGAGGGAGGGGAAATGAAAAACTGTTTTTT. This is translated as CASSPRGRGNEKLFF. Recombination joined TRBV3-1 (or the pseudogene TRBV3-2) with TRBJ1-4, and perhaps TRBD1 as D gene, on 5 matching bases. V is reduced by 4 bases and J by 5 bases, leaving a spacing of 14 bases between them. Per the germline V gene (reference sequence), LGHDT is the CDR1 and YNNKEL is the CDR2. The CDR3 goes from the cysteine to the phenylalanine over 15 residues. Only the CDR3 DNA stays, 45 bases, in frame from base 1.